These 19 T cell receptor beta chains came from one sample sequenced in a study of T-cell memory formation after mild COVID-19. TCRdb independently ran MiXCR on the 5' RACE reads; one entry per CDR3 protein. The data show some 440,000 distinct CDR3 sequences, with roughly 25% seen just once and under 15% held by the top ten. The source material was PBMCs or a T cell subset sorted from them (not recorded which). The receptors were sampled from an adult woman who had mild COVID-19 (a few samples of this study predate the infection). Cell type and time point are not known.

The V and J genes are TRBV19 and TRBJ2-1; the match to TRBD2 covers 9 bases. The trim removed 8 bases at V and 2 bases at J, leaving 4 bases unmatched. CDR1 is LNHDA, CDR2 SQIVND, per germline (reference sequence). This CDR3 has 14 amino acids. CDR3 DNA sequence: TGTGCCAGTTCTAGCGGGATCACCTACAATGAGCAGTTCTTC. It yields the protein CASSSGITYNEQFF.

The chain recombines TRBV9 with TRBJ2-1; D gene ambiguous. Germline assignment: CDR1 SGDLS and CDR2 YYNGEE. Deletions cut 3 bases from V and 10 bases from J, with 11 bases between. The CDR3 length is 12 residues. The CDR3 sequence is CASSGMTSEQFF. The CDR3 nucleotides read TGTGCCAGCAGCGGGATGACTTCCGAGCAGTTCTTC.

J is TRBJ1-1 and V is TRBV19; D gene ambiguous. This CDR3 has 15 residues. Trimming stripped 3 bases from V and 1 base from J, with 12 bases between. Germline CDR1 and CDR2: LNHDA and SQIVND (reference sequence). The CDR3 loop is CASSMNQAWNTEAFF. The DNA for the CDR3 is TGTGCCAGTAGTATGAATCAGGCCTGGAACACTGAAGCTTTCTTT.

This chain links TRBV4-3 with TRBJ2-3, with D perhaps TRBD1 or TRBD2 (5 bases each). The V gene lost 10 bases and the J gene lost 3 bases, with 20 bases spanning the gap. The V gene's germline CDR1 is LGHNA and CDR2 YSLEER. This CDR3 comprises 15 residues. CDR3 in amino acids: CAKPLDTEGTDTQYF. In nucleotides, the CDR3 is TGCGCCAAACCCCTGGACACCGAGGGGACAGATACGCAGTATTTT.

This clonotype was observed a few times. This chain uses TRBV7-3 with TRBJ1-2; TRBD1 agrees at 7 bases. The CDR3 runs 15 residues. The ends lost 5 bases at V and 7 bases at J; junction bases unmatched: 13. The germline V gene has CDR1 SGHTA and CDR2 FQGTGA. The CDR3 sequence: CASSPSGQIKGGYTF. CDR3 bases: TGTGCCAGCAGCCCGTCGGGACAGATTAAGGGTGGCTACACCTTC.

V gene TRBV24-1 combines with J gene TRBJ2-5, with 7 positions matching TRBD1. Germline V CDR1 and CDR2: KGHDR, SFDVKD. CDR3 length equals 12 residues. Trimming at V came to 10 bases and at J to 5 bases, leaving 6 bases not matched to a gene. CDR3 nucleotides: TGTGCCACACGGGGCAGGGGGGAGACCCAGTACTTC. Amino acid sequence: CATRGRGETQYF.

This clonotype was counted only a few times. The chain combines TRBV2 with TRBJ1-2; the D is unclear. Germline values: CDR1 SNHLY, CDR2 FYNNEI. CDR3 length equals 13 residues. Trimming cost V 2 bases and J 3 bases, with 7 bases left between them. The CDR3 DNA reads as TGTGCCAGCAGTGAAAGTCAGGACTATGGCTACACCTTC. It specifies CASSESQDYGYTF.

At least ten counts were recorded for this clonotype. The CDR3 bases are TGCGCCAGCAGTCAATCTATCGCCGAGCAGTTCTTC. It is translated as CASSQSIAEQFF. The chain employs TRBV23-1 and TRBJ2-1; D unclear. TRBV23-1 is an open reading frame, and its role is uncertain. V lost 0 bases and J lost 10, with 7 bases in between. This CDR3 contains 12 residues.

In this sample, this clonotype turned up a few times. The chain couples TRBV20-1 to TRBJ1-3; D may be TRBD1 (6 bases). The germline V gene encodes CDR1 DFQATT and CDR2 SNEGSKA (reference sequence). CDR3 length equals 16 residues. V lost 0 bases and J lost 2, with 14 bases in between. As DNA, the CDR3 is TGCAGTGCTAGAGATTCCGTACGGGGGCCTGGAAACACCATATATTTT. Amino acid sequence: CSARDSVRGPGNTIYF.

This clonotype was detected a few times. This rearrangement joins TRBV29-1 to TRBJ2-2; no firm D call. In germline, CDR1 is SQVTM, CDR2 ANQGSEA. V was trimmed by 2 bases and J by 0 bases, leaving 4 bases between them. This CDR3 has 13 amino acids. The CDR3 region has the DNA TGCAGCGTTGAAACAGCGAACACCGGGGAGCTGTTTTTT. Translating it yields CSVETANTGELFF.

Written as DNA, the CDR3 is TGTGCCAGCAGCTGGGGGACAGGGCGTTATGGCTACACCTTC. Protein: CASSWGTGRYGYTF. V is TRBV5-4 and J is TRBJ1-2, with TRBD1 matching over 9 bases. From germline, CDR1 is SGHNT and CDR2 YYREEE (reference sequence). This CDR3 contains 14 residues. V lost 3 bases to trimming and J lost 5 bases; unmatched junction nucleotides: 5.

This clonotype was seen a few times. The J gene is TRBJ2-7, the V gene TRBV12-3 or TRBV12-4, with 9 bases that match TRBD1. The CDR3 has 16 amino acids. With V trimmed by 3 bases and J by 4 bases, 10 bases remained unmatched. The CDR3 region is CASSFRGGQGTYEQYF. The CDR3 coding sequence is TGTGCCAGCAGTTTTCGAGGTGGACAGGGGACGTACGAGCAGTACTTC.

This clonotype was seen a handful of times. The chain links TRBV6-5 to TRBJ2-3; D could derive from TRBD1 or TRBD2 (5 bases each). This CDR3 contains 15 residues. Germline V gene data show CDR1 as MNHEY and CDR2 as SVGAGI. With 0 bases removed from V and 2 bases from J, the gap between germline ends came to 9 bases. CDR3 protein: CASSYSGTYTDTQYF. DNA of the CDR3: TGTGCCAGCAGTTACTCTGGGACGTACACAGATACGCAGTATTTT.

This clonotype was seen a few times. V and J are TRBV29-1 and TRBJ2-3; TRBD2 matches 10 bases. From germline, CDR1 is SQVTM and CDR2 ANQGSEA. The CDR3 consists of 17 residues. The V segment lost 5 bases and the J segment 1 base; nucleotides outside the gene matches: 12. DNA of the CDR3: TGCAGCGTTATCGTTTTCGGACTAGCGGTCGGCACAGATACGCAGTATTTT. This gives the protein CSVIVFGLAVGTDTQYF.

J is TRBJ2-7 and V is TRBV4-1; 9 bases are shared with TRBD2. CDR3 length: 15 residues. Trimming took 1 base from V and 6 from J; bases not matched to a gene: 7. From germline, CDR1 is MGHRA and CDR2 YSYEKL. The DNA of the CDR3 is TGCGCCAGCAGCCAAGGCGGGGGGGCTAGGGTCGAGCAGTACTTC. Amino acids: CASSQGGGARVEQYF.

The gene calls are TRBV5-4 and TRBJ2-2, with D possibly TRBD2 on 5 matching bases. This CDR3 has 18 residues. Germline-derived CDR1 and CDR2 are SGHNT and YYREEE (reference sequence). Trimming left V 0 bases short and J 0 bases short, with 15 bases between. CDR3 coding DNA: TGTGCCAGCAGCTTGGGGGCTAGCAGCCCCGCGAACACCGGGGAGCTGTTTTTT. It specifies CASSLGASSPANTGELFF.

The J gene is TRBJ2-3, the V gene TRBV20-1; no clear D gene. The CDR3 loop spans 16 amino acids. V was clipped by 1 base and J by 3 bases, with 17 bases between them. CDR1 is DFQATT and CDR2 is SNEGSKA in the germline V gene (reference sequence). CDR3 region: CSARGVRALATDTQYF. CDR3 coding DNA: TGCAGTGCTAGAGGCGTCCGGGCCTTAGCAACAGATACGCAGTATTTT.

In this sample, this clonotype turned up a few times. The rearrangement links TRBV3-1 to TRBJ2-1, with D unclear. V was shortened by 0 bases and J by 0 bases, with 6 bases between the two germline ends. This CDR3 is 15 amino acids long. The germline CDR1 and CDR2 sequences are LGHDT and YNNKEL (reference sequence). The CDR3 spells CASSQEWDSYNEQFF. The CDR3 DNA follows: TGTGCCAGCAGCCAAGAGTGGGACTCCTACAATGAGCAGTTCTTC.

This clonotype was detected a few times. The CDR3 bases are TGTGCCAGCGGGACAAGTAACACTGAAGCTTTCTTT. This translates into CASGTSNTEAFF. J is TRBJ1-1 and V is TRBV12-3 or TRBV12-4; a possible D gene is TRBD1 (6 bases). The CDR3 sequence is 12 residues long. Trimming stripped 8 bases from V and 2 bases from J, with 9 bases between.